Following are 23 T cell receptor beta chains from one sample sequenced in a study of response to subunit inactivated influenza vaccine (dated by TCRdb to the late 2010s). Receptor amplification or capture employed RT-PCR. Sequencing took place on an Illumina HiSeq 2500. In-frame beta chains were kept once TCRdb had trimmed the public reads at Q25 with fastp and called clones with MiXCR. Every CDR3 protein is listed once, alongside the most common genes and DNA of its rows. The table for this sample lists about 800,000 distinct CDR3 sequences; about 20% of them were counted only once. Of the sample, about a tenth is held by the ten largest clones. The source was PBMCs from blood, collected 4 to 6 days after vaccination. The receptor source for this set is a middle-aged man who received an inactivated influenza vaccine. Donor details come from another sample of the same person, matched by shared clones.

This clonotype has only a few counts. The V gene is TRBV7-2, the J gene TRBJ2-1; 7 bases match TRBD2. The CDR3 length is 16 residues. Germline CDR1 SGHTA, CDR2 FQGNSA. V dropped 3 bases and J dropped 9; count of bases not matched to a gene: 14. The CDR3 protein is CASSLASGMEAGEQFF. Here the CDR3 DNA reads TGTGCCAGCAGCTTGGCTAGCGGTATGGAAGCAGGTGAGCAGTTCTTC.

The rearrangement uses TRBV5-6 and TRBJ1-2; D gene unclear. This CDR3 spans 15 amino acids. V lost 6 bases to trimming and J lost 1 base, with 16 bases between them. Per germline, CDR1 SGHDT and CDR2 YYEEEE. The DNA for the CDR3 is TGTGCCAGCACCCCGGCGGACCCCGTTAACTATGGCTACACCTTC. This codes for CASTPADPVNYGYTF.

This clonotype was counted ten times or more. This CDR3 is CASRLLAGGNEQFF. The CDR3 DNA is TGTGCCAGCAGATTACTAGCGGGAGGAAATGAGCAGTTCTTC. The V call is TRBV7-2, the J call TRBJ2-1; 12 bases map to TRBD2. After removal of 6 bases from V and 7 bases from J, the junction contained 4 bases not matched to a gene. The CDR3 is 14 residues long. The V gene's germline CDR1 is SGHTA and CDR2 FQGNSA.

This clonotype was counted between two and nine times. V gene TRBV5-1 combines with J gene TRBJ1-5, with D hard to call. Germline-derived CDR1 and CDR2 are SGHRS and YFSETQ. V lost 0 bases to trimming and J lost 7 bases, with 11 bases between them. The CDR3 length is 14 residues. The CDR3 nucleotides are TGCGCCAGCAGCTTGGTAACAGTAGGGCAGCCCCAGCATTTT. This encodes CASSLVTVGQPQHF.

The chain carries TRBV7-9 and TRBJ1-4; no reliable D call. The CDR3 loop spans 16 amino acids. Trimming cost V 0 bases and J 7 bases, with 15 bases left between them. The germline gives CDR1 SEHNR, CDR2 FQNEAQ (reference sequence). The CDR3 spells CASSLAVSAMGEKLFF. CDR3 nucleotide sequence: TGTGCCAGCAGCTTAGCTGTTAGCGCGATGGGTGAAAAACTGTTTTTT.

This clonotype has just a few counts. The genes are TRBV28 and TRBJ1-2; 12 positions agree with TRBD1. After removal of 5 bases from V and 8 bases from J, the junction contained 9 bases not matched to a gene. Germline V gene data show CDR1 as MDHEN and CDR2 as SYDVKM. The CDR3 consists of 15 residues. CDR3 bases: TGTGCCAGCAGTAATACCGGGACAGGGGGCAGGGGCTACACCTTC. It yields the protein CASSNTGTGGRGYTF.

Many counts were recorded for this clonotype. The chain links TRBV27 to TRBJ2-7, with TRBD2 as a possible D gene (5 bases). Germline CDR1 MNHEY, CDR2 SMNVEV (reference sequence). With 5 bases removed from V and 6 bases from J, the gap between germline ends came to 11 bases. The CDR3 is 12 residues long. The CDR3 sequence: CASSPAGGEQYF. The CDR3 DNA reads as TGTGCCAGCAGTCCCGCCGGAGGCGAGCAGTACTTC.

This clonotype was counted only a few times. V is TRBV20-1 and J is TRBJ2-7, with TRBD2 identical over 12 bases. In germline, CDR1 is DFQATT, CDR2 SNEGSKA (reference sequence). This CDR3 comprises 15 residues. J was trimmed by 5 bases and V by 3 bases; bases with no gene match: 8. DNA for the CDR3: TGCAGTGCTAGTGAACTAGCGGGAGGAGTGAACGAGCAGTACTTC. Its protein is CSASELAGGVNEQYF.

This clonotype has more than one count but fewer than ten. V gene TRBV5-1 combines with J gene TRBJ2-7, with 10 positions matching TRBD1. J gave up 5 bases and V 1 base, and 6 bases lay outside the gene matches. The germline V gene has CDR1 SGHRS and CDR2 YFSETQ. There are 15 residues in the CDR3. Here the CDR3 reads CASSLKRDRGNEQYF. The CDR3 nucleotides read TGCGCCAGCAGCTTGAAGAGGGACAGGGGCAACGAGCAGTACTTC. Supplemented by reference TRBV5-1 and TRBJ2-7, the full variable domain reads KAGVTQTPRYLIKTRGQQVTLSCSPISGHRSVSWYQQTPGQGLQFLFEYFSETQRNKGNFPGRFSGRQFSNSRSEMNVSTLELGDSALYLCASSLKRDRGNEQYFGPGTRLTVT.

The chain couples TRBV4-3 to TRBJ2-3; perhaps TRBD1 as D (5 bases). The CDR3 runs to 14 residues. V was shortened by 3 bases and J by 1 base, with 8 bases between the two germline ends. Germline CDR1 is LGHNA and CDR2 is YSLEER. CDR3: CASSHRDGTDTQYF. The CDR3 coding sequence is TGCGCCAGCAGCCACAGGGATGGCACAGATACGCAGTATTTT.

The CDR3 sequence: CASRFGRGPRNTEAFF. DNA of the CDR3: TGTGCCAGCAGATTTGGGAGGGGGCCCAGGAACACTGAAGCTTTCTTT. This chain joins TRBV6-1 and TRBJ1-1, with 7 bases that match TRBD1. Germline trimming cut 6 bases from V and 1 base from J; bases unmatched to any gene: 11. The CDR3 has 16 residues. Germline values: CDR1 MNHNS, CDR2 SASEGT.

The V gene is TRBV7-2, the J gene TRBJ2-3, with 11 nucleotides matching TRBD2. This CDR3 comprises 16 residues. The germline gives CDR1 SGHTA, CDR2 FQGNSA. The V segment lost 4 bases and the J segment 5 bases; nucleotides outside the gene matches: 8. In DNA form, the CDR3 reads TGTGCCAGCAGCTCTACTAGCGGGAGAGATGGAGATACGCAGTATTTT. This encodes CASSSTSGRDGDTQYF.

In this sample, this clonotype turned up a few times. The V call is TRBV20-1, the J call TRBJ2-3, with a weak D call TRBD2 (6 bases). The CDR3 length is 9 residues. Germline V gene sequence: CDR1 DFQATT, CDR2 SNEGSKA (reference sequence). In nucleotides, the CDR3 is TGCAGCCCGGGGGTTACGCAGTATTTT. It encodes CSPGVTQYF.

The chain carries TRBV29-1 and TRBJ1-1, with a weak D call TRBD1 (6 bases). CDR1 and CDR2 from the germline V gene are SQVTM and ANQGSEA. Trimming shortened V by 4 bases and J by 4 bases, and 13 bases separated the two germline ends. The CDR3 is made up of 13 amino acids. CDR3 nucleotide sequence: TGCAGCGTTGGACAGGTTCGGGTCACTGAAGCTTTCTTT. Its protein is CSVGQVRVTEAFF.

This clonotype was detected many times. The rearrangement links TRBV20-1 to TRBJ2-1; D gene unclear. Germline CDR1 DFQATT, CDR2 SNEGSKA (reference sequence). The CDR3 has 15 residues. V was pared by 1 base and J by 4 bases, with 14 bases between. Here the CDR3 DNA reads TGCAGTGCTAGAGGCGCGGCCCAATATTACAATGAGCAGTTCTTC. Translated, it gives CSARGAAQYYNEQFF.

This chain links TRBV12-3 or TRBV12-4 with TRBJ2-7, with TRBD1 identical over 8 bases. The trim removed 5 bases at V and 2 bases at J, leaving 8 bases unmatched. CDR3 length: 15 amino acids. Here the CDR3 reads CASSPRAGGAYEQYF. For the CDR3, the DNA is TGTGCCAGCAGTCCGCGGGCAGGGGGCGCCTACGAGCAGTACTTC.

This clonotype appeared a single time. CDR3 protein: CASSLKYRAPDTQYF. The CDR3 nucleotides are TGTGCCAGCAGCTTAAAGTATAGGGCCCCAGATACGCAGTATTTT. The chain links TRBV7-2 to TRBJ2-3, with unresolved D. This CDR3 is built from 15 residues. V lost 2 bases and J lost 4, with 13 bases in between. Germline CDR1 is SGHTA and CDR2 is FQGNSA.

The chain joins TRBV3-1 to TRBJ2-7; 14 bases are a match to TRBD2. The CDR3 totals 15 residues. Germline V gives CDR1 LGHDT, CDR2 YNNKEL (reference sequence). The J segment lost 6 bases and the V segment lost 1 base, leaving 2 bases of the junction unmatched. CDR3 nucleotides: TGTGCCAGCAGCCAAGGGACTAGCGGGAGGCGCGAGCAGTACTTC. Its translation: CASSQGTSGRREQYF.

There are many counts of this clonotype. The chain combines TRBV7-6 with TRBJ2-1, with D perhaps matching TRBD1 or TRBD2 (5 bases each). V was cut by 0 bases and J by 12 bases, with 15 bases left in between. Germline V gene sequence: CDR1 SGHVS, CDR2 FNYEAQ. The CDR3 runs 14 residues. The CDR3 protein is CASSLASEGHWQFF. DNA of the CDR3: TGTGCCAGCAGCTTAGCGTCTGAGGGGCATTGGCAGTTCTTC. The full variable domain, completed using reference TRBV7-6 and TRBJ2-1, is GAGVSQSPRYKVTKRGQDVALRCDPISGHVSLYWYRQALGQGPEFLTYFNYEAQQDKSGLPNDRFSAERPEGSISTLTIQRTEQRDSAMYRCASSLASEGHWQFFGPGTRLTVL.

The V and J genes are TRBV29-1 and TRBJ2-7; 11 bases fit TRBD1. CDR3 size: 13 residues. J was trimmed by 5 bases and V by 7 bases; bases with no gene match: 7. Germline-derived CDR1 and CDR2 are SQVTM and ANQGSEA. The CDR3 sequence is CSADLGQGDEQYF. CDR3 in DNA: TGCAGCGCCGACTTGGGACAGGGGGACGAGCAGTACTTC.

The chain has TRBV9 and TRBJ2-3; TRBD2 agrees at 8 bases. The V gene end was trimmed by 4 bases and the J gene end by 6 bases; junction bases not matched to a gene: 13. Per germline, CDR1 SGDLS and CDR2 YYNGEE. The length of the CDR3 is 16 residues. CDR3 residues: CASSPPPGGAPDTQYF. The CDR3 region has the DNA TGTGCCAGCAGCCCTCCCCCGGGAGGGGCCCCGGATACGCAGTATTTT.

The gene calls are TRBV24-1 and TRBJ2-5; possibly TRBD1 for D (5 bases). Trimming took 11 bases from V and 2 from J, leaving 17 bases between them. The germline V gene encodes CDR1 KGHDR and CDR2 SFDVKD. The CDR3 runs to 14 residues. The CDR3 sequence is CAIGARDGQETQYF. The DNA of the CDR3 is TGTGCCATCGGAGCCAGGGATGGGCAAGAGACCCAGTACTTC.

There are many counts of this clonotype. The CDR3 DNA reads TGTGCCAGCATCTTCGGTACTGAAGCTTTCTTT. Its protein is CASIFGTEAFF. This chain links TRBV5-6 with TRBJ1-1, with unresolved D. V was clipped by 6 bases and J by 5 bases, with 8 bases between them. The germline V gene encodes CDR1 SGHDT and CDR2 YYEEEE. The CDR3 has 11 residues.